This T cell receptor beta chain comes out of a study of identical twins. This clonotype was counted ten times or more. TCRdb redid the calling of the 5' RACE reads with MiXCR, one entry per CDR3 protein. Among over 500,000 distinct CDR3 sequences, 22% were seen once, and the ten largest hold 0.8% to 1%. The CDR3 length is 14 residues. V gave up 4 bases and J gave up 0 bases, with 11 bases separating them. Looked up from germline, CDR1 is DFQATT and CDR2 is SNEGSKA (reference sequence). These records were also assigned to another study, of T cells expressing NK-cell markers.

What was sequenced was CD4+ T cells sorted from blood. V is TRBV20-1 and J is TRBJ2-3; tentative D call: TRBD1 (5 bases). The receptor was isolated from a young woman in good health. The CDR3 bases are TGCAGTGCTAAGGGGCTGGCTAGCACAGATACGCAGTATTTT. Its translation is CSAKGLASTDTQYF.